A selection of T cell receptor beta chains follows, all from one sample in a study of cytomegalovirus exposure and HLA in healthy donors. Sequencing was performed with immunoSEQ multiplex PCR; in TCRdb, only in-frame clones are kept and a portion is missing. The sample yields nearly 200,000 clones, over 70% seen once. The sample comprised PBMCs. The receptor source for this set is a man under 40 in good health and CMV-seronegative. CDR3s include the opening cysteine and the closing phenylalanine or tryptophan. D genes are given only for firm matches. Some rows have no size entry. The others give once, few or many, or a class for an expanded clone.

TRBJ1-3 TRBV11-2 17 - - TGTGCCAGCAGCTTAGCACAGCGGATCGGCTCTGGAAACACCATATATTTT CASSLAQRIGSGNTIYF
TRBJ1-2 TRBV9 14 - - TGTGCCAGCAGCGTAATAACTCAGGCGGGTGGCTACACCTTC CASSVITQAGGYTF
TRBJ2-1 TRBV7-8 18 TRBD2 - TGTGCCAGCAGCTTAGGGGGTAGCGGGGGGTTTGGATACAATGAGCAGTTCTTC CASSLGGSGGFGYNEQFF
TRBJ1-5 TRBV28 16 - - TGTGCCAGCAGTTTTAGGGGTTTGGATAGCAATCAGCCCCAGCATTTT CASSFRGLDSNQPQHF
TRBJ2-7 TRBV6-4 16 TRBD2 - TGTGCCAGCAGGGACGCCGGGACTAGCGGCACCTACGAGCGGTACTTC CASRDAGTSGTYERYF
TRBJ2-7 TRBV2 13 TRBD2 - TGTGCCAGCTCGGCTAGCGGCACCTACGAGCAGTACTTC CASSASGTYEQYF
TRBJ2-7 TRBV6-5 13 TRBD1 once TGTGCCAGCAGCCCGGGACAGTCGCTCGAGCAGTACTTC CASSPGQSLEQYF
TRBJ1-3 TRBV11-2 15 - - TGTGCCAGCAGCCGCCACGCGGCAGTGGGAAACACCATATATTTT CASSRHAAVGNTIYF
TRBJ1-1 TRBV7-9 13 TRBD1 - TGTGCCAGCAGCCCCCGGGACAGTAGAGAAGCTTTCTTT CASSPRDSREAFF
TRBJ1-4 TRBV28 14 TRBD1 - TGTGCCAGCAGTACAGGGGGCTCTAGCGAAAAACTGTTTTTT CASSTGGSSEKLFF
TRBJ2-5 TRBV6-5 13 - - TGTGCCAGCAAGGCAACAGGACAAGAGACCCAGTACTTC CASKATGQETQYF
TRBJ2-4 TRBV5-1 9 - once TGCGCCAAAGGACAGTGGTCGTACTTC CAKGQWSYF
TRBJ1-2 TRBV6-6 16 - once TGTGCCAGCAGTACCTTTTATCCCCGGGGGGCGAGTGGCTACACCTTC CASSTFYPRGASGYTF
TRBJ1-1 TRBV28 16 - - TGTGCCAGCCCCGGGGAGAGGCCCGGGTCGGACACTGAAGCTTTCTTT CASPGERPGSDTEAFF
TRBJ1-2 TRBV5-1 15 TRBD1 - TGCGCCAGCAGCTTCAATGCCGGGACAGGGTCCCGATACACCTTC CASSFNAGTGSRYTF
TRBJ2-5 TRBV7-7 15 - few TGTGCTAGCAGCTTAGAACGTTCTGGGAGAGAGACCCAGTACTTC CASSLERSGRETQYF
TRBJ2-7 TRBV7-8 15 - - TGTGCCAGCAGCTTAGTACCCGCTAACCTCCTCGAGCAGTACTTC CASSLVPANLLEQYF